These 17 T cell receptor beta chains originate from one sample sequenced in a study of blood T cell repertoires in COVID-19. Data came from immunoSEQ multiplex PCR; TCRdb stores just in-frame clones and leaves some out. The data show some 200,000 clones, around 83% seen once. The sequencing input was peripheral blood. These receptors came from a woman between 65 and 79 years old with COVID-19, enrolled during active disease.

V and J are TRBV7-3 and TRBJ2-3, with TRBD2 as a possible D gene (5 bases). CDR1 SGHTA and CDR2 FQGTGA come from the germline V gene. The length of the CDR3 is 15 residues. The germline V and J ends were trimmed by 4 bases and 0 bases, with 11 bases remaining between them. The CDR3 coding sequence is TGTGCCAGCAGCTCCCTGGGCGGGAGCACAGATACGCAGTATTTT. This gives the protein CASSSLGGSTDTQYF.

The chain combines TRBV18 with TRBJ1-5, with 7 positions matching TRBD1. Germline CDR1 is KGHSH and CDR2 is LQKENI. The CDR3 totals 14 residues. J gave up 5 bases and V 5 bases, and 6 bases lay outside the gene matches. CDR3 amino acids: CASSFGTDDQPQHF. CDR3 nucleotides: TGTGCCAGCTCATTCGGGACAGATGATCAGCCCCAGCATTTT.

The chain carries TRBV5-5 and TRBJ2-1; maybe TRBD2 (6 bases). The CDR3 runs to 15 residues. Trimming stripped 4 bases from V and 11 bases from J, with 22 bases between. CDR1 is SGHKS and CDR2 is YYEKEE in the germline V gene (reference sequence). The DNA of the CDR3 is TGTGCCAGCAGCCGTGTTGGAGGGCAGCCCTACAAGCAGTTCTTC. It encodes CASSRVGGQPYKQFF.

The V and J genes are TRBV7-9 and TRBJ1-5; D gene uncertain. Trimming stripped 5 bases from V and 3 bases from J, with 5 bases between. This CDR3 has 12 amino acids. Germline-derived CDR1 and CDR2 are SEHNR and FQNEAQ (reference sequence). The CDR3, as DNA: TGTGCCAGCAGCCCATCCAATCAGCCCCAGCATTTT. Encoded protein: CASSPSNQPQHF.

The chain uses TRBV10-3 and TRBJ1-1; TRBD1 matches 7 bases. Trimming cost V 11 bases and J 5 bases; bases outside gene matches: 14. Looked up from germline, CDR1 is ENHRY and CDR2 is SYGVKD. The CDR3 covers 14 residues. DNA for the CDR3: TGTGCCGCCAGGGAGGCGACAGGGTTAACTGAAGCTTTCTTT. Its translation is CAAREATGLTEAFF.

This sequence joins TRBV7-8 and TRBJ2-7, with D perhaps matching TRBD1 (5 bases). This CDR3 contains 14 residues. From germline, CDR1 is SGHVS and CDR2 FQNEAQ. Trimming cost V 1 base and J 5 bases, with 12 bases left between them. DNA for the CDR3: TGTGCCAGCAGCTTAGAGAACAGGTTCCACGAGCAGTACTTC. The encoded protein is CASSLENRFHEQYF.

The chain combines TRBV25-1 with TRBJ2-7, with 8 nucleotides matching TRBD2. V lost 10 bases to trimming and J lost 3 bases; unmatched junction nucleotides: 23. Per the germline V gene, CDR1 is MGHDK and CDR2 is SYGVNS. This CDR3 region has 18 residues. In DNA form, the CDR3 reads TGTGCCACCCCCCCCGTCTGGTTAGCGGGAAGGTTGATCTACGAGCAGTACTTC. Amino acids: CATPPVWLAGRLIYEQYF.

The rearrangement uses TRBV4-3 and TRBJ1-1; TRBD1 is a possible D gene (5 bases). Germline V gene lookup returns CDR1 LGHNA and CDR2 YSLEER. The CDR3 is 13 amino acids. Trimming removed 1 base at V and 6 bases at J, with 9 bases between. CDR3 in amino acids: CASSQGQFAEAFF. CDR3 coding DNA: TGCGCCAGCAGCCAAGGACAGTTTGCTGAAGCTTTCTTT.

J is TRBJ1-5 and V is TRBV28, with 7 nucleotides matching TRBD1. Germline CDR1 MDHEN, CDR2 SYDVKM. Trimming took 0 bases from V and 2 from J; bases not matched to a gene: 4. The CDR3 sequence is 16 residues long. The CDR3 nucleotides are TGTGCCAGCAGTTTATGGCGGACAGGTCGCAATCAGCCCCAGCATTTT. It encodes CASSLWRTGRNQPQHF.

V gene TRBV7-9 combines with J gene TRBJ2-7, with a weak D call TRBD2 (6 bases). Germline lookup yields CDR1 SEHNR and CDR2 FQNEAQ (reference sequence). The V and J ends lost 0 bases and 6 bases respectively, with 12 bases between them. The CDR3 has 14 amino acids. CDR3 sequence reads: CASSLAMIAAEQYF. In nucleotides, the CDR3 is TGTGCCAGCAGCTTAGCGATGATAGCGGCCGAGCAGTACTTC.

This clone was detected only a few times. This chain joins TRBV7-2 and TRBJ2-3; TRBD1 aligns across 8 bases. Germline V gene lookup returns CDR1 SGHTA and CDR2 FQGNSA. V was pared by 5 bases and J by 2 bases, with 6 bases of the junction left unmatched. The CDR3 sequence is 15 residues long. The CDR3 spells CASSPDRATTDTQYF. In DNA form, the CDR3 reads TGTGCCAGCAGCCCGGACAGGGCTACCACAGATACGCAGTATTTT. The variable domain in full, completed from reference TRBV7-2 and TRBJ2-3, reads GAGVSQSPSNKVTEKGKDVELRCDPISGHTALYWYRQSLGQGLEFLIYFQGNSAPDKSGLPSDRFSAERTGGSVSTLTIQRTQQEDSAVYLCASSPDRATTDTQYFGPGTRLTVL.

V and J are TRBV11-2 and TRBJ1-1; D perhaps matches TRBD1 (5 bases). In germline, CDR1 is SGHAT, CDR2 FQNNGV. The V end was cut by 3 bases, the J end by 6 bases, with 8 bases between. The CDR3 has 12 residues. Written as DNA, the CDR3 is TGTGCCAGCAGCTTGTTACAGGCTGAAGCTTTCTTT. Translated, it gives CASSLLQAEAFF.

The CDR3 coding sequence is TGTGCCAGCAGTTCCCGGGGACTAGCGGGAGTCCGGAATGAGCAGTTCTTC. It is translated as CASSSRGLAGVRNEQFF. The chain combines TRBV6-2 or TRBV6-3 with TRBJ2-1; 14 nucleotides match TRBD2. With 4 bases clipped from V and 7 bases from J, the junction kept 9 bases outside the gene matches. Germline V gives CDR1 MNHEY, CDR2 SVGEGT. The CDR3 consists of 17 residues.

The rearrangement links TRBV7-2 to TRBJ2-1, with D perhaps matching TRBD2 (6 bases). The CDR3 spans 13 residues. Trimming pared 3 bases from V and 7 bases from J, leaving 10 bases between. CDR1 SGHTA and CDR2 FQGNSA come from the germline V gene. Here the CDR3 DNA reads TGTGCCAGCAGCTTGACTAGGCAGAATGAGCAGTTCTTC. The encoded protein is CASSLTRQNEQFF.

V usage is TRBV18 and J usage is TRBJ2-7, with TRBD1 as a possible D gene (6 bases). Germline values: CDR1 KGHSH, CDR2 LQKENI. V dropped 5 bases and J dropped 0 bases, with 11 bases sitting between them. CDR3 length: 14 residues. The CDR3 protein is CASSGTDSSYEQYF. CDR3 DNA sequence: TGTGCCAGCTCAGGGACGGACAGCTCCTACGAGCAGTACTTC.

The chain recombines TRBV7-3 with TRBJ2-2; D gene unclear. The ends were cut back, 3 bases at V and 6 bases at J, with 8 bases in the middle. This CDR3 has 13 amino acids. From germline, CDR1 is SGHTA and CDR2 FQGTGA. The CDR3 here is CASSLAPPGELFF. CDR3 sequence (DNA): TGTGCCAGCAGCTTGGCCCCGCCCGGGGAGCTGTTTTTT.

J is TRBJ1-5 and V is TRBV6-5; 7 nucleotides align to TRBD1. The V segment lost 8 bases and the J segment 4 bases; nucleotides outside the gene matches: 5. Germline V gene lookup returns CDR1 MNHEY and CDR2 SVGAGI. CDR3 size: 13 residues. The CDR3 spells CASRQGLNQPQHF. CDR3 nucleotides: TGTGCCAGCCGACAGGGCCTTAATCAGCCCCAGCATTTT.